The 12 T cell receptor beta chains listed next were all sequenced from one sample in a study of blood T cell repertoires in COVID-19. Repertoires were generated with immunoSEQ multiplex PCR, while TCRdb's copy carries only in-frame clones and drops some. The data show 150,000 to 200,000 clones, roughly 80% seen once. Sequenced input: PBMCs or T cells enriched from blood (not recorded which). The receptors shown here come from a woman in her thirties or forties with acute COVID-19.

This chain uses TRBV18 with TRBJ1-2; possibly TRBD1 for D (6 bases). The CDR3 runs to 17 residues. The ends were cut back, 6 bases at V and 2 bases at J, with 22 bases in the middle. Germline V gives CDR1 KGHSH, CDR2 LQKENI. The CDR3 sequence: CASSPTGASLLNYGYTF. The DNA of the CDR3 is TGTGCCAGCTCCCCGACAGGAGCGTCCCTTCTAAACTATGGCTACACCTTC.

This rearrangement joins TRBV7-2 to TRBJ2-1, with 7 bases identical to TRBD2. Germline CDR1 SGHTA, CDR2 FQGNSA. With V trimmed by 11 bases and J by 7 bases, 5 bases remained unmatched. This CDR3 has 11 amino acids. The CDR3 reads CASGEGNEQFF. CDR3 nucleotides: TGTGCCTCCGGGGAGGGGAATGAGCAGTTCTTC.

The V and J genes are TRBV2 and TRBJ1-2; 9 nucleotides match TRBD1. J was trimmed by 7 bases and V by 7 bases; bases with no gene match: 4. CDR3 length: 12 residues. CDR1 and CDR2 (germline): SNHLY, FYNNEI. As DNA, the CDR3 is TGTGCCAGCACACAGGGGGCACGTGGCTACACCTTC. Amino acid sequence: CASTQGARGYTF.

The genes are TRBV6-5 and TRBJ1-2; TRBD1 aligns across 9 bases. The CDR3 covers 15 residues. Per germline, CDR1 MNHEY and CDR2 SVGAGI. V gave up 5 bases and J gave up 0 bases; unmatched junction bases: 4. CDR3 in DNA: TGTGCCAGCAGTCCACAGGGGGCTACTAACTATGGCTACACCTTC. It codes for CASSPQGATNYGYTF.

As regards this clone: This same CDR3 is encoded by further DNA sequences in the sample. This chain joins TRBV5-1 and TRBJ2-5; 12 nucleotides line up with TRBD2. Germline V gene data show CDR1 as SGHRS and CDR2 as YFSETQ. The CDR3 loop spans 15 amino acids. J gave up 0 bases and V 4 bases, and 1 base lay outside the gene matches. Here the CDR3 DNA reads TGCGCCAGCAGCCTAGCGGGGGGGTACCAAGAGACCCAGTACTTC. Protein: CASSLAGGYQETQYF.

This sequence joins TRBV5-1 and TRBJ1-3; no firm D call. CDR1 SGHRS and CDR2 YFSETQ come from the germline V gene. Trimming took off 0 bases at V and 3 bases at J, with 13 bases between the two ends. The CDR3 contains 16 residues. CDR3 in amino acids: CASSLAGSAFGNTIYF. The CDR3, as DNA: TGCGCCAGCAGCTTGGCCGGGTCTGCATTTGGAAACACCATATATTTT.

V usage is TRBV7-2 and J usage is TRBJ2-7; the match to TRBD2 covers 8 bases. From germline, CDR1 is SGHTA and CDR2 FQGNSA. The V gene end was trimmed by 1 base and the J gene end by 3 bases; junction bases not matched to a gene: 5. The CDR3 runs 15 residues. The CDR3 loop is CASSLEAGGRYEQYF. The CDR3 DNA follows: TGTGCCAGCAGCTTAGAGGCGGGGGGACGCTACGAGCAGTACTTC. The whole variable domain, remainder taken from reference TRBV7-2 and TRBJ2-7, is GAGVSQSPSNKVTEKGKDVELRCDPISGHTALYWYRQSLGQGLEFLIYFQGNSAPDKSGLPSDRFSAERTGGSVSTLTIQRTQQEDSAVYLCASSLEAGGRYEQYFGPGTRLTVT.

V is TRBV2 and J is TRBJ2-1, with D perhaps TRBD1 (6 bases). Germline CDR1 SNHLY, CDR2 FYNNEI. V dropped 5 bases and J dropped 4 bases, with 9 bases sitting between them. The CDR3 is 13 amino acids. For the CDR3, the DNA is TGTGCCAGCAGTCAAGACAGGTACAATGAGCAGTTCTTC. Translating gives CASSQDRYNEQFF.

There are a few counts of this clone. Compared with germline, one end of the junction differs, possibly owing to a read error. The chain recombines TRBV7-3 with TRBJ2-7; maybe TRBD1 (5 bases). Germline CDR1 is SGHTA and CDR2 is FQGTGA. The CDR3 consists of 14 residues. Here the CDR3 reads CASSLTGISGEQYF. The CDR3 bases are TGTGCCAGCAGCCTAACAGGAATCTCCGGGGAGCAGTACTTC.

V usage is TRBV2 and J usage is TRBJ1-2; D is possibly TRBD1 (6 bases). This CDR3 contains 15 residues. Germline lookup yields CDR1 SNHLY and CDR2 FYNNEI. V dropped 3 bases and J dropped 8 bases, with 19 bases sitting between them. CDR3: CASSDAGAIVGGYTF. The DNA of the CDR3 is TGTGCCAGCAGTGATGCAGGGGCGATAGTGGGAGGCTACACCTTC.

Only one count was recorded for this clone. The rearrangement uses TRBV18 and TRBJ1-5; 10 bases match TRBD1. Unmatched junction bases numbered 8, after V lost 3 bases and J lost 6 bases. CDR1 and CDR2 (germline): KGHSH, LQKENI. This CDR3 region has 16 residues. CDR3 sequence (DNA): TGTGCCAGCTCACCCGAGGCGGGACAGGGGAGTCAGCCCCAGCATTTT. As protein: CASSPEAGQGSQPQHF.

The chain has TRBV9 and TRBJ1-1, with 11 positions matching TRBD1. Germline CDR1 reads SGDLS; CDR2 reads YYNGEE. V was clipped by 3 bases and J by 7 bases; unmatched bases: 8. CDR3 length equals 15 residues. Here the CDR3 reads CASSDGTGGKGEAFF. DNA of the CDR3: TGTGCCAGCAGCGACGGGACAGGGGGGAAGGGTGAAGCTTTCTTT.